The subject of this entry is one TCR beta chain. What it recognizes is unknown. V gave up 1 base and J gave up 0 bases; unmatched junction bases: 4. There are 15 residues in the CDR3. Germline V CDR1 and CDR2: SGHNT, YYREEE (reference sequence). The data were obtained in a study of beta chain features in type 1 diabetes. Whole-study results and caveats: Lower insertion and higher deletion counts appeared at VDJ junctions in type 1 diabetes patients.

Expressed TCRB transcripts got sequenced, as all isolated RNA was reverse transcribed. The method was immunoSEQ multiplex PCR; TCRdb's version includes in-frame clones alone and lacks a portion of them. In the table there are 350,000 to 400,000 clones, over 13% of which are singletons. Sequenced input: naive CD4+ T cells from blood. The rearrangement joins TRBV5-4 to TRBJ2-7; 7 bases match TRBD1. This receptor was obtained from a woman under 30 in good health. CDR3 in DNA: TGTGCCAGCAGCTTGCGGGACAGAAGCTCCTACGAGCAGTACTTC. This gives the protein CASSLRDRSSYEQYF.